The clone carrying this T cell receptor (beta chain) was seen just once. Antigen specificity is unknown. An immunoSEQ assay, version v3.0, was performed at survey level. Sequenced by immunoSEQ multiplex PCR; TCRdb stores in-frame clones only, minus some. The profile shows under 25,000 clones, approximately 86% of them singletons. CDR3 length: 17 amino acids. Unmatched junction bases numbered 7, after V lost 5 bases and J lost 0 bases. CDR1 and CDR2 from the germline V gene are KGHSH and LQKENI. The sample is drawn from a study of long-term antiretroviral therapy in people with HIV. General observations from the study: Before ART, certain clones expanded, and these dominated the repertoire at all time points. Repertoires looked antigen-experienced, with only a slight naive shift after ART. Transplant donor controls retained higher diversity, though diversity increased after ART.

This specimen consisted of unsorted PBMCs, obtained 1.6 years after starting antiretroviral therapy. The clonotype comes from a man between 35 and 55 years old with HIV. This chain links TRBV18 with TRBJ1-6; 7 bases fit TRBD1. The CDR3 spells CASSITGVFSYNSPLHF. The CDR3 region has the DNA TGTGCCAGCTCAATTACAGGGGTGTTCTCCTATAATTCACCCCTCCACTTT. The full variable domain, rest sourced from reference TRBV18 and TRBJ1-6, is NAGVMQNPRHLVRRRGQEARLRCSPMKGHSHVYWYRQLPEEGLKFMVYLQKENIIDESGMPKERFSAEFPKEGPSILRIQQVVRGDSAAYFCASSITGVFSYNSPLHFGNGTRLTVT.